Below are 26 T cell receptor beta chains sequenced from a single sample in a study of PD-L1 blockade in urothelial cancer. Assay used: immunoSEQ multiplex PCR; TCRdb lists only in-frame clones, some missing. The sample yields about 88,000 clones, 90% seen once. The source material was PBMCs, sampled around atezolizumab (anti-PD-L1) treatment. The source is a man between 60 and 75 years old with urothelial cancer.

CDR3 protein: CASSKEGLTDTQYF. CDR3 nucleotide sequence: TGCGCCAGCAGCAAGGAGGGTCTCACAGATACGCAGTATTTT. The chain carries TRBV4-3 and TRBJ2-3; possible D gene TRBD2, 6 bases. In germline, CDR1 is LGHNA, CDR2 YSLEER. The CDR3 runs 14 residues. The V end lost 5 bases, the J end lost 2 bases, and 11 bases lay between the germline ends.

This rearrangement joins TRBV27 to TRBJ1-4, with 8 positions matching TRBD1. Germline V gene lookup returns CDR1 MNHEY and CDR2 SMNVEV (reference sequence). This CDR3 has 17 amino acids. With 5 bases clipped from V and 7 bases from J, the junction kept 15 bases outside the gene matches. The chain's CDR3 is CASSTRSQGALREKLFF. CDR3 DNA sequence: TGTGCCAGCAGTACCCGATCTCAGGGGGCGCTCCGTGAAAAACTGTTTTTT.

Concerning this clone: A read error may produce the germline difference seen at one junction end. The chain combines TRBV18 with TRBJ2-3, with a tentative D call TRBD2 (7 bases). CDR3 size: 15 residues. Germline loops: CDR1 KGHSH, CDR2 LQKENI. The CDR3 nucleotides are TGTGCCACCTCACCAAATGGGGGGGCGCGGGATACGCAGTATTTT. It yields the protein CATSPNGGARDTQYF.

The CDR3 protein is CASSRGTSPGANVLTF. CDR3 nucleotide sequence: TGTGCCAGCAGCCGCGGGACTAGCCCTGGGGCCAACGTCCTGACTTTC. This chain connects TRBV7-6 to TRBJ2-6; 9 bases match TRBD2. The germline gives CDR1 SGHVS, CDR2 FNYEAQ. V gave up 5 bases and J gave up 2 bases; unmatched junction bases: 4. This CDR3 spans 16 amino acids.

This chain uses TRBV27 with TRBJ1-6; a weak D match, TRBD1 (6 bases). Trimming left V 6 bases short and J 10 bases short, with 13 bases between. The CDR3 runs to 13 residues. CDR1 is MNHEY and CDR2 is SMNVEV in the germline V gene (reference sequence). CDR3 in amino acids: CASSRGYRSPLHF. The CDR3 DNA reads as TGTGCCAGCAGCAGGGGATACCGATCACCCCTCCACTTT.

This clone was seen a single time. The CDR3 region has the DNA TGCGCCAGCAGCCAGGAGCGGGGCAGGTCCTACAATGAGCAGTTCTTC. This codes for CASSQERGRSYNEQFF. This sequence joins TRBV4-1 and TRBJ2-1, with TRBD2 matching over 7 bases. Germline V lookup: CDR1 MGHRA, CDR2 YSYEKL. V shed 3 bases and J 1 base; nucleotides not matched to a gene: 6. There are 16 residues in the CDR3.

V and J are TRBV5-8 and TRBJ2-7; 12 nucleotides line up with TRBD2. The germline CDR1 and CDR2 sequences are SGHTS and YDEGEE. Trimming at V came to 4 bases and at J to 3 bases, leaving 11 bases not matched to a gene. This CDR3 comprises 17 residues. The CDR3 coding sequence is TGTGCCAGCAGCCCACTAGCGGGGGGACGGTCTCTCTACGAGCAGTACTTC. Its translation: CASSPLAGGRSLYEQYF.

The gene calls are TRBV4-1 and TRBJ1-2, with no clear D. The germline CDR1 and CDR2 sequences are MGHRA and YSYEKL. V lost 0 bases to trimming and J lost 7 bases, with 9 bases between them. The CDR3 totals 13 residues. The CDR3 DNA follows: TGCGCCAGCAGCCAAGACCCCCGGGGTGGCTACACCTTC. It is translated as CASSQDPRGGYTF.

The chain is built from TRBV19 and TRBJ2-1; 12 positions agree with TRBD1. The CDR3 is 17 amino acids. V shed 4 bases and J 8 bases; nucleotides not matched to a gene: 12. Germline assignment: CDR1 LNHDA and CDR2 SQIVND (reference sequence). CDR3 sequence reads: CASSTTSGTGGLDEQFF. In DNA, the CDR3 is TGTGCCAGTAGTACGACCTCCGGGACAGGGGGCCTAGATGAGCAGTTCTTC.

The V call is TRBV11-3, the J call TRBJ2-5, with TRBD2 matching over 8 bases. The CDR3 runs to 14 residues. Trimming cost V 1 base and J 5 bases; bases outside gene matches: 3. Germline assignment: CDR1 SGHNT and CDR2 YENEEA. CDR3: CASSLGSGGETQYF. The DNA of the CDR3 is TGTGCCAGCAGCTTAGGGTCGGGGGGGGAGACCCAGTACTTC.

This chain links TRBV4-2 with TRBJ2-2; D is possibly TRBD1 (6 bases). The V end was cut by 0 bases, the J end by 7 bases, with 15 bases between. CDR1 is LGHNA and CDR2 is YNFKEQ in the germline V gene. CDR3 length equals 16 residues. The CDR3, as DNA: TGTGCCAGCAGCCAAGACGGTTGGGGGCGCAGCGGGGAGCTGTTTTTT. Amino acids: CASSQDGWGRSGELFF.

V and J are TRBV5-4 and TRBJ1-2; 9 bases match TRBD1. Per germline, CDR1 SGHNT and CDR2 YYREEE (reference sequence). The CDR3 extends over 13 amino acids. V lost 1 base to trimming and J lost 12 bases; unmatched junction nucleotides: 7. CDR3 in amino acids: CASSLWGGQGNTF. Written as DNA, the CDR3 is TGTGCCAGCAGCTTGTGGGGGGGACAGGGTAACACCTTC. The complete variable domain, with remaining parts taken from reference TRBV5-4 and TRBJ1-2, reads ETGVTQSPTHLIKTRGQQVTLRCSSQSGHNTVSWYQQALGQGPQFIFQYYREEENGRGNFPPRFSGLQFPNYSSELNVNALELDDSALYLCASSLWGGQGNTFGSGTRLTVV.

The chain carries TRBV28 and TRBJ2-7; unclear D gene. The germline V and J ends were trimmed by 2 bases and 2 bases, with 16 bases remaining between them. Germline assignment: CDR1 MDHEN and CDR2 SYDVKM. CDR3 size: 16 residues. CDR3 loop: CASSLDPGRVPYEQYF. CDR3 DNA sequence: TGTGCCAGCAGTTTAGATCCAGGCAGAGTTCCCTACGAGCAGTACTTC.

This rearrangement joins TRBV29-1 to TRBJ2-1, with 7 bases matching TRBD2. The CDR3 is 13 residues long. Germline V gene lookup returns CDR1 SQVTM and CDR2 ANQGSEA. With V trimmed by 7 bases and J by 3 bases, 6 bases remained unmatched. CDR3: CSAAGTNYNEQFF. CDR3 bases: TGCAGCGCAGCCGGGACTAACTACAATGAGCAGTTCTTC.

The V and J genes are TRBV5-1 and TRBJ2-7; 7 positions match TRBD2. The germline gives CDR1 SGHRS, CDR2 YFSETQ. Trimming at V came to 0 bases and at J to 0 bases, leaving 9 bases not matched to a gene. CDR3 length: 17 amino acids. The CDR3 sequence: CASSLEGTTYFSYEQYF. In DNA form, the CDR3 reads TGCGCCAGCAGCTTGGAGGGGACTACATACTTCTCCTACGAGCAGTACTTC.

This rearrangement joins TRBV30 to TRBJ2-5, with a weak D call TRBD1 (5 bases). Trimming left V 2 bases short and J 2 bases short, with 12 bases between. CDR1 GTSNPN and CDR2 SVGIG come from the germline V gene (reference sequence). The CDR3 has 14 amino acids. In nucleotides, the CDR3 is TGTGCCTGGAGTTTGTGGGGCAGACAAGAGACCCAGTACTTC. This gives the protein CAWSLWGRQETQYF.

This sequence joins TRBV15 and TRBJ2-7; TRBD2 agrees at 9 bases. CDR1 is LNHNV and CDR2 is YYDKDF in the germline V gene (reference sequence). The ends lost 0 bases at V and 3 bases at J; junction bases unmatched: 15. This CDR3 has 19 amino acids. The CDR3 loop reads CATSREFKGGAGGLYEQYF. The CDR3 DNA follows: TGTGCCACCAGCAGAGAATTTAAAGGAGGAGCGGGAGGTCTCTACGAGCAGTACTTC.

The V gene is TRBV6-6, the J gene TRBJ2-3; maybe TRBD1 (6 bases). This CDR3 contains 16 residues. Trimming shortened V by 5 bases and J by 2 bases, and 17 bases separated the two germline ends. Germline V gene data show CDR1 as MNHNY and CDR2 as SVGAGI (reference sequence). CDR3 in DNA: TGTGCCAGCAGTAACCTCGGACAGAGAAACACAGATACGCAGTATTTT. Residues: CASSNLGQRNTDTQYF.

The J gene is TRBJ1-4, the V gene TRBV5-1, with 12 bases identical to TRBD1. Trimming removed 3 bases from V and 5 bases from J; junction bases left unmatched: 2. This CDR3 spans 15 amino acids. Germline V CDR1 and CDR2: SGHRS, YFSETQ. This chain's CDR3 is CASSWGTGGNEKLFF. CDR3 nucleotides: TGCGCCAGCAGCTGGGGGACAGGGGGCAATGAAAAACTGTTTTTT. Full variable domain (missing parts from reference TRBV5-1 and TRBJ1-4): KAGVTQTPRYLIKTRGQQVTLSCSPISGHRSVSWYQQTPGQGLQFLFEYFSETQRNKGNFPGRFSGRQFSNSRSEMNVSTLELGDSALYLCASSWGTGGNEKLFFGSGTQLSVL.

J is TRBJ2-7 and V is TRBV11-2; TRBD2 matches 7 bases. Trimming removed 1 base from V and 5 bases from J; junction bases left unmatched: 5. The length of the CDR3 is 14 residues. In germline, CDR1 is SGHAT, CDR2 FQNNGV. CDR3 bases: TGTGCCAGCAGCTTAGCCGGGACTAACGACGAGCAGTACTTC. It specifies CASSLAGTNDEQYF.

This clone has a single count. This may be a read error: a much more frequent sequence differs by one nucleotide. The gene calls are TRBV11-2 and TRBJ2-1; 7 bases align to TRBD2. V was clipped by 4 bases and J by 1 base; unmatched bases: 1. In germline, CDR1 is SGHAT, CDR2 FQNNGV. This CDR3 contains 14 residues. CDR3 in amino acids: CASSSGLSYNEQFF. The DNA for the CDR3 is TGTGCCAGCAGCTCGGGACTATCCTACAATGAGCAGTTCTTC.

The gene calls are TRBV11-2 and TRBJ2-1; TRBD2 aligns across 11 bases. V lost 1 base and J lost 1; bases outside the gene matches: 3. The CDR3 is 17 residues long. Germline V gene lookup returns CDR1 SGHAT and CDR2 FQNNGV. CDR3 coding DNA: TGTGCCAGCAGCTTAGGACTAGCGGGAAAGTCCTACAATGAGCAGTTCTTC. This sequence encodes CASSLGLAGKSYNEQFF.

V gene TRBV7-2 combines with J gene TRBJ2-5, with TRBD2 identical over 14 bases. Germline assignment: CDR1 SGHTA and CDR2 FQGNSA. This CDR3 is built from 16 residues. V dropped 3 bases and J dropped 5; count of bases not matched to a gene: 5. In nucleotides, the CDR3 is TGTGCCAGCAGCTTTGGGACTAGCGGGGGTGGGGAGACCCAGTACTTC. It specifies CASSFGTSGGGETQYF.

The rearrangement joins TRBV11-3 to TRBJ2-3; TRBD2 matches at 10 bases. Trimming cost V 5 bases and J 1 base; bases outside gene matches: 6. The CDR3 consists of 16 residues. Germline V lookup: CDR1 SGHNT, CDR2 YENEEA. This chain's CDR3 is CASSQGGTSGTDTQYF. In nucleotides, the CDR3 is TGTGCCAGCAGCCAGGGTGGGACTAGCGGCACAGATACGCAGTATTTT.

As concerns this clone: At the DNA level, this CDR3 is encoded by other sequences in the same sample as well. V and J are TRBV19 and TRBJ1-4; 8 bases align to TRBD1. Germline V gives CDR1 LNHDA, CDR2 SQIVND (reference sequence). The junction had 3 bases not matched to a gene; V was cut back by 4 bases and J by 2 bases. CDR3 length equals 15 residues. Here the CDR3 DNA reads TGTGCCAGTAGTACCACAGGGGGGACTAATGAAAAACTGTTTTTT. Translation: CASSTTGGTNEKLFF.

The gene calls are TRBV19 and TRBJ2-1; 11 bases agree with TRBD2. The CDR3 is made up of 16 amino acids. With 5 bases clipped from V and 3 bases from J, the junction kept 6 bases outside the gene matches. The germline V gene encodes CDR1 LNHDA and CDR2 SQIVND (reference sequence). CDR3 nucleotide sequence: TGTGCCAGTAGTTCCTCCCTAGCGGGGGGCTACAATGAGCAGTTCTTC. The encoded protein is CASSSSLAGGYNEQFF.